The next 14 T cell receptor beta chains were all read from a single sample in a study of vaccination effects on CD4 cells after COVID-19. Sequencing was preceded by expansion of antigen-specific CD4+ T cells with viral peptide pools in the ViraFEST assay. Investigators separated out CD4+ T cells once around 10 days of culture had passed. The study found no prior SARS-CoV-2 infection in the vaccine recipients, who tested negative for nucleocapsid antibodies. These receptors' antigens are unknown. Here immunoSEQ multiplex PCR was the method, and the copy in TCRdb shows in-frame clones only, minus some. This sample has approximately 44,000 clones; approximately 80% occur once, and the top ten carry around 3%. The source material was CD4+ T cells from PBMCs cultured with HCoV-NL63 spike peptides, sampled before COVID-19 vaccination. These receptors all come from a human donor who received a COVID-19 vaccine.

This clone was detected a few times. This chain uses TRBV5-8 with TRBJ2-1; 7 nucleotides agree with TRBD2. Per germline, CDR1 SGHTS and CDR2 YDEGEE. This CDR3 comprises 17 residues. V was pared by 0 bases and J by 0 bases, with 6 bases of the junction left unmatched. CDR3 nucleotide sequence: TGTGCCAGCAGCTTGGCCTACGGGGGGACCTCCTACAATGAGCAGTTCTTC. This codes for CASSLAYGGTSYNEQFF. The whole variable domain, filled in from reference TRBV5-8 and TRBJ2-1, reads EAGVTQSPTHLIKTRGQQATLRCSPISGHTSVYWYQQALGLGLQFLLWYDEGEERNRGNFPPRFSGRQFPNYSSELNVNALELEDSALYLCASSLAYGGTSYNEQFFGPGTRLTVL.

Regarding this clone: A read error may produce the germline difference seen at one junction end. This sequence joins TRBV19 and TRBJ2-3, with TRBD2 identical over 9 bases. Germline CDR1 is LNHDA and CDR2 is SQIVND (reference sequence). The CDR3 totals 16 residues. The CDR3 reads CASAGGPGTSIDTQYF. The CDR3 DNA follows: TGTGCCAGTGCGGGGGGCCCGGGGACTAGCATAGATACGCAGTATTTT. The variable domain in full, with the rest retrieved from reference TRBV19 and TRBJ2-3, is DGGITQSPKYLFRKEGQNVTLSCEQNLNHDAMYWYRQDPGQGLRLIYYSQIVNDFQKGDIAEGYSVSREKKESFPLTVTSAQKNPTAFYLCASAGGPGTSIDTQYFGPGTRLTVL.

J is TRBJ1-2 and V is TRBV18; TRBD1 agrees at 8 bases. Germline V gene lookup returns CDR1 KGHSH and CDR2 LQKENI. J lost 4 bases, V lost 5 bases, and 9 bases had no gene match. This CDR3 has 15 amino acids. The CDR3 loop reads CASSSSGGPTYGYTF. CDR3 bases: TGTGCCAGCTCATCCTCAGGGGGCCCGACCTATGGCTACACCTTC.

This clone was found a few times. The CDR3 bases are TGCGCCAGCAGCTTGGACCAGGGAGTTGCGCCCCAGCATTTT. It translates to CASSLDQGVAPQHF. The V gene is TRBV5-1, the J gene TRBJ1-5, with D possibly TRBD1 on 5 matching bases. V gave up 0 bases and J gave up 9 bases, with 13 bases separating them. The CDR3 contains 14 residues. Germline V gene data show CDR1 as SGHRS and CDR2 as YFSETQ. Using reference TRBV5-1 and TRBJ1-5 for the parts outside the CDR3, the full variable domain is KAGVTQTPRYLIKTRGQQVTLSCSPISGHRSVSWYQQTPGQGLQFLFEYFSETQRNKGNFPGRFSGRQFSNSRSEMNVSTLELGDSALYLCASSLDQGVAPQHFGDGTRLSIL.

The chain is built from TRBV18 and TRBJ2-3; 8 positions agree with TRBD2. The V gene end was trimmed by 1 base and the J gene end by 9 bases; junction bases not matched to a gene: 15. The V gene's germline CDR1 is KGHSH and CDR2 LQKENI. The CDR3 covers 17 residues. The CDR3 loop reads CASSPQGVAGPRGTQYF. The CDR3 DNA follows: TGTGCCAGCTCACCACAAGGAGTAGCGGGGCCCCGGGGGACGCAGTATTTT.

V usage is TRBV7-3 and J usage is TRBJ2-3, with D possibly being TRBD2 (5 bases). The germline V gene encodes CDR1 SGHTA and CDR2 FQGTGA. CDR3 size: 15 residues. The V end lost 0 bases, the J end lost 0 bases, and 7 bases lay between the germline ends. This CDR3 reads CASSLTTISTDTQYF. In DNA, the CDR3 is TGTGCCAGCAGCTTAACGACTATTAGCACAGATACGCAGTATTTT.

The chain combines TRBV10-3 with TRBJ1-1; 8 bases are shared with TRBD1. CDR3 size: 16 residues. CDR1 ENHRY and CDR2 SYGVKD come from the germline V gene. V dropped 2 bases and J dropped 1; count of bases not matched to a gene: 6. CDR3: CAISETPGGANTEAFF. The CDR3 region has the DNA TGTGCCATCAGTGAGACCCCAGGGGGCGCGAACACTGAAGCTTTCTTT.

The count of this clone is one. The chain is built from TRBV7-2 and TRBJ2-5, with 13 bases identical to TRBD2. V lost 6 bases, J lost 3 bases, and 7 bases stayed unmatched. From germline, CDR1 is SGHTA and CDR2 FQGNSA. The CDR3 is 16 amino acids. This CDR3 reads CASSSGGLAGEETQYF. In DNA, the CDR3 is TGTGCCAGCAGTTCAGGAGGACTAGCGGGGGAAGAGACCCAGTACTTC.

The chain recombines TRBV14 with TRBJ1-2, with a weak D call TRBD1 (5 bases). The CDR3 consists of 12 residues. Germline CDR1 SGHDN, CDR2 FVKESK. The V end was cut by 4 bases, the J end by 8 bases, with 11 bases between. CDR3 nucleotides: TGTGCCAGCAGCCCTTTAGGGGACGGCTACACCTTC. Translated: CASSPLGDGYTF.

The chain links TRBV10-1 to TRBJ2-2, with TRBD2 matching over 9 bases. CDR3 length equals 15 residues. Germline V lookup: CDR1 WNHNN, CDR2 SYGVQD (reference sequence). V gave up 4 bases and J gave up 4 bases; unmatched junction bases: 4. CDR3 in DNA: TGCGCCAGCAGTGTCCAAGCGGGGGGCACCGGGGAGCTGTTTTTT. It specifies CASSVQAGGTGELFF.

The CDR3: CASRRTGPLEEWGQYV. The CDR3 nucleotides read TGTGCCAGCAGAAGGACAGGTCCACTGGAGGAGTGGGGGCAGTACGTC. V is TRBV2 and J is TRBJ2-7, with TRBD1 identical over 7 bases. V shed 6 bases, J shed 9 bases, and the junction held 20 bases outside the gene matches. The germline gives CDR1 SNHLY, CDR2 FYNNEI. The CDR3 runs 16 residues.

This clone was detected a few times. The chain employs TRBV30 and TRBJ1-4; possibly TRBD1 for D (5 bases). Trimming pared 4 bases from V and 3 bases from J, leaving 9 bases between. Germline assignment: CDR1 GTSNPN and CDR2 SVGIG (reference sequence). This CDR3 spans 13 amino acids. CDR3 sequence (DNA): TGTGCCTGGAACCGACAGCCTAATGAAAAACTGTTTTTT. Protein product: CAWNRQPNEKLFF.

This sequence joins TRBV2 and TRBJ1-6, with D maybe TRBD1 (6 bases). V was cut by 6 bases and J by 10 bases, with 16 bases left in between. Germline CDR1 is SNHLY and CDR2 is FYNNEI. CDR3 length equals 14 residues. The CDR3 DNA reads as TGTGCCAGCAGAACTACAGGGTCTGGGTCACCCCTCCACTTT. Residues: CASRTTGSGSPLHF.

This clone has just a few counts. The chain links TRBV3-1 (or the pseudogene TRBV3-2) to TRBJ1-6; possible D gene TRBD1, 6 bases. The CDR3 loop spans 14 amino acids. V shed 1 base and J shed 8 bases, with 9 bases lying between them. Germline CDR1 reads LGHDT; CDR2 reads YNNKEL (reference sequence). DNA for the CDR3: TGTGCCAGCAGCCAAGTACAGGGTGATTCACCCCTCCACTTT. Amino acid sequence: CASSQVQGDSPLHF.